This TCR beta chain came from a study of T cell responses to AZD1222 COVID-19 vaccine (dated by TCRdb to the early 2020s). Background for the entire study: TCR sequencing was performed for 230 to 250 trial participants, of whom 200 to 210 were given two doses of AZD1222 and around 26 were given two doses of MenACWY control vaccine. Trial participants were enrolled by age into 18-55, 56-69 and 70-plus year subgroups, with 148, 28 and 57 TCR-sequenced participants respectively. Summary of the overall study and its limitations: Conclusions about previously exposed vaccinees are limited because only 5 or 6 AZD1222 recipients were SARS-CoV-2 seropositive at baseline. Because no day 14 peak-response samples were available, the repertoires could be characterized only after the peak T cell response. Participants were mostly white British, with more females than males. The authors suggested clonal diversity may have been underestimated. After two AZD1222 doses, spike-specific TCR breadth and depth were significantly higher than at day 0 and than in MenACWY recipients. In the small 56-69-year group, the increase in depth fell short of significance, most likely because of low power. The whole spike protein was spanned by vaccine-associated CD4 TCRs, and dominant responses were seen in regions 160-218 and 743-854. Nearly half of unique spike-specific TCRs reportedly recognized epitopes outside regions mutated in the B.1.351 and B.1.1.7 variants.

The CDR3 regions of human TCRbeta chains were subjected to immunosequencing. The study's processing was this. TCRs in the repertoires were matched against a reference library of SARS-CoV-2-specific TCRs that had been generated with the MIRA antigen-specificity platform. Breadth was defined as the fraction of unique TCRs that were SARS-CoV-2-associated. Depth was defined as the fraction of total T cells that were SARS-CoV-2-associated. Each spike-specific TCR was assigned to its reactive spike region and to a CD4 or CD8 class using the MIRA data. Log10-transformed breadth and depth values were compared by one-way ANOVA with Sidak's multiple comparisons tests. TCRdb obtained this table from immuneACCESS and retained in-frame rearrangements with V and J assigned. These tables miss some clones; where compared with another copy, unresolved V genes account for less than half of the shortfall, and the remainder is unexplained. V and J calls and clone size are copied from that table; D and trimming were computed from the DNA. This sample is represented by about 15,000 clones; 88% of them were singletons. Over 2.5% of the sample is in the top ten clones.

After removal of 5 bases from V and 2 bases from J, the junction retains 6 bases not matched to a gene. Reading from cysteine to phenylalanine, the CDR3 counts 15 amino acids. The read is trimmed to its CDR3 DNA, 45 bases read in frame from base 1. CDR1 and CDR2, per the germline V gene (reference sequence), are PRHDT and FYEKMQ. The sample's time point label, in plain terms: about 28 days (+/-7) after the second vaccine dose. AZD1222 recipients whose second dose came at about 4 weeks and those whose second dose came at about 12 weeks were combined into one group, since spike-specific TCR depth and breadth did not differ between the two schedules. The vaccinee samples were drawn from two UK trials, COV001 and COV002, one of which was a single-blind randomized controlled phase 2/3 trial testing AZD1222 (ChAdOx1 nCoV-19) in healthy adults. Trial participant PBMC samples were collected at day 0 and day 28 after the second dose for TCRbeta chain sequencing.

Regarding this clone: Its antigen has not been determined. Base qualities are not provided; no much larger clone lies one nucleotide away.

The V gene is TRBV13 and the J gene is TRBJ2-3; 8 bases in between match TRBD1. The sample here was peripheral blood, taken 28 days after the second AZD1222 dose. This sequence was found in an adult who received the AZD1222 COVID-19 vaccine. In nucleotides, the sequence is TGTGCCAGCAGCGAGCGGACAGGGACCACAGATACGCAGTATTTT. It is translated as CASSERTGTTDTQYF.